Presented here are 3 T cell receptor beta chains from one specimen sequenced in a study of T cells after yellow fever vaccination. TCRdb re-called the 5' RACE reads through MiXCR, storing one row per CDR3 protein. The sample consists of around 72,000 distinct CDR3 sequences, about 7.7% of them appearing once. The material sequenced was CD8+ T cells sorted from PBMCs, taken 10 days after the first yellow fever vaccination. Source of these receptors: a man between 18 and 35 years old who received the YFV17D yellow fever vaccine.

In its sample, this clonotype was seen many times. This chain links TRBV20-1 with TRBJ1-5, with D tentatively TRBD1 (5 bases). The CDR3 totals 16 residues. V was clipped by 6 bases and J by 0 bases, with 18 bases between them. From germline, CDR1 is DFQATT and CDR2 SNEGSKA (reference sequence). The CDR3 bases are TGCAGTGCCAAAGACAGAGAATCATATAGCAATCAGCCCCAGCATTTT. Its protein is CSAKDRESYSNQPQHF.

This clonotype has a count of ten or more. This chain joins TRBV20-1 and TRBJ1-3, with D uncertain. Trimming took 3 bases from V and 0 from J, leaving 9 bases between them. The CDR3 spans 14 residues. Per the germline V gene, CDR1 is DFQATT and CDR2 is SNEGSKA (reference sequence). CDR3 coding DNA: TGCAGTGCTAGGCGATTGAGCTCTGGAAACACCATATATTTT. Protein product: CSARRLSSGNTIYF.

The V gene is TRBV4-2, the J gene TRBJ2-5; 7 bases map to TRBD1. The germline V gene has CDR1 LGHNA and CDR2 YNFKEQ. The CDR3 loop spans 14 amino acids. V shed 2 bases and J 1 base; nucleotides not matched to a gene: 1. The CDR3: CASSQTGAQETQYF. CDR3 in DNA: TGTGCCAGCAGCCAAACAGGGGCCCAAGAGACCCAGTACTTC.